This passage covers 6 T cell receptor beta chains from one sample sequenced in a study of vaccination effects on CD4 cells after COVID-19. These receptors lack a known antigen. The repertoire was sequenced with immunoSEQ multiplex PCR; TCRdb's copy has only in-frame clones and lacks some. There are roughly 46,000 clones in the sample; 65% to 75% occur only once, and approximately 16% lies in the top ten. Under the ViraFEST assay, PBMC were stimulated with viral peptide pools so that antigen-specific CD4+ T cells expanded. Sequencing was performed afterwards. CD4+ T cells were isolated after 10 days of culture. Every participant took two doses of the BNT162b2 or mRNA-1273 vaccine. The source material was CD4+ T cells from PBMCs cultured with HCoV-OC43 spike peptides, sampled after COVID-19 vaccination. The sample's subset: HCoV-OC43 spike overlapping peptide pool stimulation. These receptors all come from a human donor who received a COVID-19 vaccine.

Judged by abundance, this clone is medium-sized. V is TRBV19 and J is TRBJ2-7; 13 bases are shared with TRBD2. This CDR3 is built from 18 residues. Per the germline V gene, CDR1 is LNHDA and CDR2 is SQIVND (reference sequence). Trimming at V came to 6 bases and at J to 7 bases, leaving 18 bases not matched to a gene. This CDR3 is CASSRKSPGLAGTWEQYF. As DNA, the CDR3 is TGTGCCAGTAGCCGAAAGTCCCCGGGACTAGCGGGGACGTGGGAGCAGTACTTC. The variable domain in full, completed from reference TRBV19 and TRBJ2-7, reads DGGITQSPKYLFRKEGQNVTLSCEQNLNHDAMYWYRQDPGQGLRLIYYSQIVNDFQKGDIAEGYSVSREKKESFPLTVTSAQKNPTAFYLCASSRKSPGLAGTWEQYFGPGTRLTVT.

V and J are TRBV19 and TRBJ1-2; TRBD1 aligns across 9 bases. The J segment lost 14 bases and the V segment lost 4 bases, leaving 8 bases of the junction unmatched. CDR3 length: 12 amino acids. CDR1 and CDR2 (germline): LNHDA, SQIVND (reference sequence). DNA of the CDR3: TGTGCCAGTAGTAGCGGATCGGGACAGGGAACCTTC. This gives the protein CASSSGSGQGTF.

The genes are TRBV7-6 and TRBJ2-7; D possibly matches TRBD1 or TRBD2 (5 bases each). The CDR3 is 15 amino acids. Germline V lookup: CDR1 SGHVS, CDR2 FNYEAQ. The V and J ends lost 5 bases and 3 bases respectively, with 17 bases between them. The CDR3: CASSPTGPNLYEQYF. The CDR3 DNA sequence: TGTGCCAGCAGCCCCACGGGACCTAATCTCTACGAGCAGTACTTC.

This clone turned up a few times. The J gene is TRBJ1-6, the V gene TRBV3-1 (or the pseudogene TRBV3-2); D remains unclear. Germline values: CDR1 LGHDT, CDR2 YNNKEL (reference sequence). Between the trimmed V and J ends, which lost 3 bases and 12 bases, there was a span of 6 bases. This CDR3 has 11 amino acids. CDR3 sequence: CASSHEGPLHF. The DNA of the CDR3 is TGTGCCAGCAGCCACGAGGGACCCCTCCACTTT.

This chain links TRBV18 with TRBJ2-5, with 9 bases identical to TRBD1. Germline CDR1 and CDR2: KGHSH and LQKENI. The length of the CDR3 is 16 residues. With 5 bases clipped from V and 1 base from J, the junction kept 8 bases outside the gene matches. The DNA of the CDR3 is TGTGCCAGCTCAGACCTAGGGACAGGGAGCCAAGAGACCCAGTACTTC. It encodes CASSDLGTGSQETQYF.

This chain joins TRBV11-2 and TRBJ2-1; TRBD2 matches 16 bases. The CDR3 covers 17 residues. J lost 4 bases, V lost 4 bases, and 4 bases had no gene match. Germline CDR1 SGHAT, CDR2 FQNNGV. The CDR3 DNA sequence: TGTGCCAGCAGCTCGATGGGACTAGCGGGGGGGTACAATGAGCAGTTCTTC. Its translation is CASSSMGLAGGYNEQFF.